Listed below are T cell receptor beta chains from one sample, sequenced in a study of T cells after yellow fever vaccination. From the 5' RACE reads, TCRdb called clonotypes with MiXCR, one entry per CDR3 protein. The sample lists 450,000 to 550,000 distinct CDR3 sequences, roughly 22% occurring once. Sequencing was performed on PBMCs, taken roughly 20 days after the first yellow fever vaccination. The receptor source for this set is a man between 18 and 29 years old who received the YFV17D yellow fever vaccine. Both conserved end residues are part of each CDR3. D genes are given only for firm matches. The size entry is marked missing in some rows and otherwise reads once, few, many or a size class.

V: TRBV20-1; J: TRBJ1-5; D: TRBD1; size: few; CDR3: CSARYGTGAQPQHF; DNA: TGCAGTGCAAGATACGGGACAGGGGCCCAGCCCCAGCATTTT
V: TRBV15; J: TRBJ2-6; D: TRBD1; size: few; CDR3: CATSREGQGAPGANVLTF; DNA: TGTGCCACCAGCAGAGAAGGGCAGGGGGCGCCTGGGGCCAACGTCCTGACTTTC
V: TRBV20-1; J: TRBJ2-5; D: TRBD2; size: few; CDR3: CSARKGGGDQETQYF; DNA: TGCAGTGCTAGGAAAGGCGGGGGGGATCAAGAGACCCAGTACTTC
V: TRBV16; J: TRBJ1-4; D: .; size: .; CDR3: CASTIQAANGEKLFF; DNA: TGTGCCAGCACTATACAGGCGGCGAACGGTGAAAAACTGTTTTTT
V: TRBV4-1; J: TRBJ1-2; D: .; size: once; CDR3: CASSPTTTEGSGYTF; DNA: TGCGCCAGCAGCCCCACCACGACGGAGGGGAGTGGCTACACCTTC
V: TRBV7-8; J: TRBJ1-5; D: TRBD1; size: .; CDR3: CASRAHGAGGDQPQHF; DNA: TGTGCCAGCAGGGCCCATGGGGCAGGGGGCGATCAGCCCCAGCATTTT
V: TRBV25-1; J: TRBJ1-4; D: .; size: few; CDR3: CASSLKQGLNEKLFF; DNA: TGTGCCAGCAGTCTTAAGCAGGGTTTAAATGAAAAACTGTTTTTT
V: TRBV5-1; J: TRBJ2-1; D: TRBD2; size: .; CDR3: CASSLTSGEGDNEQFF; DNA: TGCGCCAGCAGCTTGACTAGCGGGGAGGGGGACAATGAGCAGTTCTTC
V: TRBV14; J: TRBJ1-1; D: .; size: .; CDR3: CASSHTTGFTEAFF; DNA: TGTGCCAGCAGCCATACAACAGGGTTCACTGAAGCTTTCTTT
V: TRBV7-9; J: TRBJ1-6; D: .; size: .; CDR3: CASSLIAGNSPLHF; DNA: TGTGCCAGCAGCTTAATAGCCGGGAATTCACCCCTCCACTTT
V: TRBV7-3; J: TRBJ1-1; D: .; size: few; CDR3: CASSPGPANTEAFF; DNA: TGTGCCAGCAGCCCCGGGCCGGCGAACACTGAAGCTTTCTTT
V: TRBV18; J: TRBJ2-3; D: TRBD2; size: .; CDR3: CASSPRALAGDADTQYF; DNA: TGTGCCAGCTCACCAAGGGCTCTAGCGGGGGACGCAGATACGCAGTATTTT
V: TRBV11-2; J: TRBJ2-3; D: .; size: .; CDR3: CASSLVGLFAGLSTDTQYF; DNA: TGTGCCAGCAGCTTAGTGGGGCTTTTTGCGGGGCTTAGCACAGATACGCAGTATTTT
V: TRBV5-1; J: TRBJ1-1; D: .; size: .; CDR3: CASSSGRIPKNTEAFF; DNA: TGCGCCAGCAGCTCCGGGAGGATACCTAAGAACACTGAAGCTTTCTTT
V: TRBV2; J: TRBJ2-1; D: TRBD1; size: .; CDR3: CARTDRGLNEQFF; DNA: TGTGCCAGGACGGACAGGGGGCTCAATGAGCAGTTCTTC
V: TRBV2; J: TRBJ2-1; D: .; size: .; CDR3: CASGNRELEQFF; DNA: TGTGCCAGCGGAAACAGGGAACTGGAGCAGTTCTTC
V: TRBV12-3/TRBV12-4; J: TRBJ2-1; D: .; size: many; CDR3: CASNPGDNDEQFF; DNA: TGTGCCAGCAACCCGGGGGATAATGATGAGCAGTTCTTC
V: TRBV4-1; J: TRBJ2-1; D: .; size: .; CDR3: CASSQLGRNEQFF; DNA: TGCGCCAGCAGCCAACTTGGCCGCAATGAGCAGTTCTTC
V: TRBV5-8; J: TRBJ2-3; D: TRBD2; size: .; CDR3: CASSSGRGWSDTQYF; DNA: TGTGCCAGCAGCTCCGGGAGGGGGTGGTCAGATACGCAGTATTTT
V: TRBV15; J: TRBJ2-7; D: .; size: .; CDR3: CATSRDNFYEQYF; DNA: TGTGCCACCAGCCGGGACAACTTCTACGAGCAGTACTTC
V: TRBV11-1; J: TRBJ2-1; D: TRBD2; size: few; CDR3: CASSFLGRAGALRDEQFF; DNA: TGTGCCAGCAGCTTTCTCGGTCGAGCGGGGGCCCTGAGGGATGAGCAGTTCTTC
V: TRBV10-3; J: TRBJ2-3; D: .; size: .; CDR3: CAISLTGSTDTQYF; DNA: TGTGCCATCAGTCTCACCGGGAGCACAGATACGCAGTATTTT
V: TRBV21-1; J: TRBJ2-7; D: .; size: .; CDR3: CASSTPGPEREQYF; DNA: TGTGCCAGCAGCACCCCAGGGCCGGAACGCGAGCAGTACTTC
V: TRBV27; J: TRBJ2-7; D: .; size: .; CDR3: CASRPWGSSYEQYF; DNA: TGTGCCAGCAGACCCTGGGGCAGCTCCTACGAGCAGTACTTC
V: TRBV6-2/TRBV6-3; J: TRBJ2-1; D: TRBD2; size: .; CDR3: CASSPLPGLQFPGGSLNEQFF; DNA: TGTGCCAGCAGCCCACTCCCGGGACTCCAATTCCCGGGGGGGAGTCTCAATGAGCAGTTCTTC
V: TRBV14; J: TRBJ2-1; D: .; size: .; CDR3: CASSQGPGPGEQFF; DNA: TGTGCCAGCAGCCAAGGCCCCGGGCCTGGCGAGCAGTTCTTC
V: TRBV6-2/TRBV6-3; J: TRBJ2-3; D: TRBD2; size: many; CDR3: CASSSKEAGESTDTQYF; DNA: TGTGCCAGCAGTTCTAAGGAGGCGGGGGAGAGCACAGATACGCAGTATTTT
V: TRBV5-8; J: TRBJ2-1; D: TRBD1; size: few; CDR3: CASSSGTGDNEQFF; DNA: TGTGCCAGCAGCTCCGGGACAGGGGACAATGAGCAGTTCTTC
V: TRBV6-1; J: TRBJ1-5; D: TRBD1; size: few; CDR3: CASSDRGLPIQPQHF; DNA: TGTGCCAGCAGCGACAGGGGGCTCCCTATTCAGCCCCAGCATTTT
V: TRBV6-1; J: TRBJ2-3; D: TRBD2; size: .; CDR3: CASSDRPPGTSGGAGDTQYF; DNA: TGTGCCAGCAGTGATAGGCCACCCGGGACTAGCGGGGGGGCCGGGGATACGCAGTATTTT
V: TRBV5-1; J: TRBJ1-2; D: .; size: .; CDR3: CASSLPPGTPNYGYTF; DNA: TGCGCCAGCAGCTTACCCCCCGGGACACCCAACTATGGCTACACCTTC
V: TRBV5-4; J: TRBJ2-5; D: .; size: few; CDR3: CASSLDTQQETQYF; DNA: TGTGCCAGCAGCTTGGATACCCAACAAGAGACCCAGTACTTC
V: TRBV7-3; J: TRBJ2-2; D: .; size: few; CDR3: CASSQINTGELFF; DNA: TGTGCCAGCAGCCAGATTAACACCGGGGAGCTGTTTTTT
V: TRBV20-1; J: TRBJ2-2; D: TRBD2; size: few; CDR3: CSAQGLAGDANTGELFF; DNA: TGCAGTGCTCAGGGCCTAGCGGGTGACGCGAACACCGGGGAGCTGTTTTTT
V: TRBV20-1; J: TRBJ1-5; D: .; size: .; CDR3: CSAIDRQNQPQHF; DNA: TGCAGTGCTATTGACAGACAAAATCAGCCCCAGCATTTT
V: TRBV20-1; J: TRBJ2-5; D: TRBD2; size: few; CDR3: CSARDPLTSGGRETQYF; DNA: TGCAGTGCTAGAGATCCTCTTACTAGCGGGGGGCGGGAGACCCAGTACTTC
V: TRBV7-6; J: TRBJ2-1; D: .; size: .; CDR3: CASSLGKRHYNEQFF; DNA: TGTGCCAGCAGCTTAGGGAAACGTCATTACAATGAGCAGTTCTTC
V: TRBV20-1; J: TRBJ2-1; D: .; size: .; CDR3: CSASFAGLDEQFF; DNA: TGCAGTGCTAGTTTCGCGGGGTTGGATGAGCAGTTCTTC
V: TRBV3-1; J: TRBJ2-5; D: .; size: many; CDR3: CASSAGTHQETQYF; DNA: TGTGCCAGCAGCGCCGGGACGCATCAAGAGACCCAGTACTTC
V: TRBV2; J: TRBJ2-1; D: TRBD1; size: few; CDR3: CASRGTGGSSYNEQFF; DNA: TGTGCCAGCAGAGGGACAGGGGGTAGCTCCTACAATGAGCAGTTCTTC
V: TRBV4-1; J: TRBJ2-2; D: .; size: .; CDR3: CASSQRPGLGSGELFF; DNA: TGCGCCAGCAGCCAACGGCCAGGACTTGGATCCGGGGAGCTGTTTTTT
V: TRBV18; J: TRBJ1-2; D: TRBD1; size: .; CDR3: CASLRSDRNYGYTF; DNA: TGTGCCAGCTTGCGGTCGGACAGGAACTATGGCTACACCTTC
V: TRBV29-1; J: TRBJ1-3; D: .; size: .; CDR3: CSAYRSGNTIYF; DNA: TGCAGCGCATACAGATCTGGAAACACCATATATTTT
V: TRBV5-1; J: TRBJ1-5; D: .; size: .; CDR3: CASSLAPGFAIQPQHF; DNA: TGCGCCAGCAGCTTGGCCCCAGGTTTCGCAATTCAGCCCCAGCATTTT
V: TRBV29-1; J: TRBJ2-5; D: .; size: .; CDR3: CSVDPGAWETQYF; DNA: TGCAGCGTTGACCCGGGGGCGTGGGAGACCCAGTACTTC
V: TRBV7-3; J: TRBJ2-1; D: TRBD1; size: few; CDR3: CASSLTTGTPGFYNEQFF; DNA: TGTGCCAGCAGCTTAACGACAGGGACCCCTGGTTTTTACAATGAGCAGTTCTTC
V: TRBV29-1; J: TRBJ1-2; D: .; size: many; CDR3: CSVVSSTYGYTF; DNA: TGCAGCGTTGTAAGCAGCACATATGGCTACACCTTC
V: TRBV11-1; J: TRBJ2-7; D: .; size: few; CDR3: CASSAPATGYEQYF; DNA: TGTGCCAGCAGCGCACCGGCGACAGGCTACGAGCAGTACTTC
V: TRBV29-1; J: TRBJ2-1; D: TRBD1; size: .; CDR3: CSVEKGTGSNEQFF; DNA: TGCAGCGTTGAAAAGGGGACAGGGTCCAATGAGCAGTTCTTC